This T cell receptor (beta chain) was found in a study of human T cells and chemical hapten exposure (dated by TCRdb to 2020 to 2022). Some background on the complete study: For sensitization, 2% DPC in acetone was applied to an approximately 2 cm by approximately 2 cm area of upper inner arm skin. Patch testing on the upper back used Finn chambers containing 0.01% DPC, with scoring done after 6 days according to International Contact Dermatitis Research Group standards. The mostly female patient cohort included alopecia areata with under or over 50% scalp involvement, alopecia totalis and alopecia universalis. Weekly therapeutic DPC doses were additionally applied to the scalp of patients throughout the roughly 26-week study period. Patient blood was sampled pre-sensitization (week 0) and at 2, 6 and about 24 weeks after DPC sensitization. Peripheral blood TCR repertoire changes were tracked in vivo in alopecia patients during primary and secondary sensitization to the hapten diphenylcyclopropenone (DPC). For TCR sequencing, blood came from 25 to 35 alopecia patients at anywhere from one to four time points (pre-sensitization, 2, 6 and 24 weeks). Libraries were combined into a pool for sequencing, and differences in TCR yield between samples came mainly from small differences in library volumes within the pool. Paper-wide results and their limitations: The number of TCRs above 1 in 1000 frequency did not change with DPC sensitization; there was no evidence of global repertoire structure alterations. Compared with pre-sensitization or healthy control sets, expanded TCRs formed significantly more large CDR3 similarity clusters, which is consistent with antigen-driven responses. Because all patients had alopecia, a presumed autoimmune disease, the immune response of the patients might differ from that of healthy individuals. Patch test score correlated positively with the number of PT1 expanded TCRs, reaching significance at thresholds 8, 16 and 32 but not at 4. Repeated subsampling changed both the strength of the expansion versus patch-test correlation and the threshold at which the correlation became significant.

Receptor libraries were prepared by RACE. The sample was run on a NextSeq 500. During library preparation, unique molecular identifiers were attached to individual cDNA molecules so that TCRs could be counted quantitatively and reproducibly. Both TCR alpha and TCR beta chains were sequenced from each blood RNA sample. The paper's processing steps were these. The median number of TCRs per sample was some 100,000, ranging from roughly 20,000 to 700,000. V, J and CDR3 annotation of the TCR reads was performed with the Decombinator software suite. Every sample was subsampled to the same number of TCRs (28,000) for the PS versus PT1 abundance plots. Expanded TCRs were defined as absent before sensitization and observed at least eight times at the 2-week time point. TCRdb's own reprocessing of the public reads used fastp at Q25 and MiXCR and kept productive beta chains. Rows with a matching CDR3 protein are joined into one entry that keeps the most common DNA and genes. It is TCRdb's table, rather than the study itself, that gives the V and J calls and clone size. This sample lists 100,000 or so distinct CDR3 sequences; less than 45% were detected once. The leading ten clones occupy less than 3% of the sample.

V and J are trimmed by 2 bases and 2 bases, and the gene matches miss 7 bases of the junction. The CDR3 holds 17 amino acids from the cysteine to the phenylalanine. Only the CDR3 DNA stays, 51 bases, in frame from base 1. Sequences KGHDR (CDR1) and SFDVKD (CDR2) are obtained from the germline V gene. Remarks on this clonotype: Its target antigen remains unknown. Base qualities were left out, and no much larger clone turns up one base away.

According to the study, the label for this sample's time point signals: patch test 3, about 24 weeks after DPC sensitization. Interpreted using the paper, the treatment or condition label stands for: therapeutic diphenylcyclopropenone sensitization with weekly scalp DPC. Blood at each patch-test visit was drawn before the patch test was applied. Patients were considered eligible if aged 18 to 70, diagnosed with alopecia and deemed suitable for DPC therapy, and patients were excluded if pregnant. Total RNA was isolated from unfractionated whole blood collected in Tempus Blood RNA tubes. The sample consisted of whole blood, taken in connection with sensitization to the hapten diphenylcyclopropenone (DPC). The chain couples TRBV24-1 to TRBJ2-3; 9 of the junction bases match TRBD2. This TCR was sampled from a man in his forties with alopecia areata. Some clones in this sample may be carry-over from other donors' samples. This receptor carries the CDR3 CATSDWTSEEYTDTQYF. The nucleotide sequence is TGTGCCACCAGTGATTGGACTAGCGAGGAGTACACAGATACGCAGTATTTT.